The 8 T cell receptor beta chains below all came from one sample that was sequenced in a study of blood T cell repertoires in COVID-19. The table came from immunoSEQ multiplex PCR; TCRdb's copy has only in-frame clones and leaves some out. The sample has about 200,000 clones; about 88% are singletons. Sequenced: peripheral blood. The origin of the receptors is a man aged 18 to 35 with active or convalescent COVID-19.

CDR3 DNA sequence: TGTGCCACCAGCAGAGCCCCGCAGGGTACTAATGAAAAACTGTTTTTT. Translating it yields CATSRAPQGTNEKLFF. This chain connects TRBV15 to TRBJ1-4, with D possibly TRBD1 on 5 matching bases. The CDR3 is made up of 16 amino acids. The germline V gene encodes CDR1 LNHNV and CDR2 YYDKDF (reference sequence). V lost 1 base to trimming and J lost 2 bases, with 11 bases between them.

This sequence joins TRBV27 and TRBJ2-7; maybe TRBD2 (5 bases). V lost 3 bases and J lost 6, with 9 bases in between. Germline-derived CDR1 and CDR2 are MNHEY and SMNVEV (reference sequence). The CDR3 is 12 residues long. The CDR3 is CASSFVSGEQYF. The CDR3 DNA sequence: TGTGCCAGCAGTTTTGTGAGCGGCGAGCAGTACTTC.

The V gene is TRBV19, the J gene TRBJ1-2; D may be TRBD1 (6 bases). CDR1 LNHDA and CDR2 SQIVND come from the germline V gene (reference sequence). The CDR3 contains 17 residues. V dropped 3 bases and J dropped 3 bases, with 20 bases sitting between them. In nucleotides, the CDR3 is TGTGCCAGTAGTATGAGGAACTCCTGGGGGCAGGACTATGGCTACACCTTC. Translated, it gives CASSMRNSWGQDYGYTF.

The rearrangement uses TRBV5-4 and TRBJ2-1; 9 bases map to TRBD2. Germline CDR1 reads SGHNT; CDR2 reads YYREEE (reference sequence). After removal of 2 bases from V and 8 bases from J, the junction contained 8 bases not matched to a gene. This CDR3 contains 15 residues. The CDR3 is CASSFKGSGGYEQFF. For the CDR3, the DNA is TGTGCCAGCAGCTTTAAGGGTAGCGGGGGTTATGAGCAGTTCTTC.

CDR3 nucleotides: TGTGCCAGCAGTACCCGACTTATGACAGGGAGCGGTGGCTACACCTTC. This translates into CASSTRLMTGSGGYTF. The V and J genes are TRBV27 and TRBJ1-2, with TRBD1 matching 7 bases. The CDR3 length is 16 residues. Trimming removed 5 bases from V and 7 bases from J; junction bases left unmatched: 16. From germline, CDR1 is MNHEY and CDR2 SMNVEV (reference sequence).

V gene TRBV7-2 combines with J gene TRBJ1-2; TRBD1 matches 9 bases. The CDR3 covers 18 residues. Germline V CDR1 and CDR2: SGHTA, FQGNSA. Trimming removed 3 bases from V and 4 bases from J; junction bases left unmatched: 15. The CDR3 reads CASSFFPGQGAVGYGYTF. CDR3 in DNA: TGTGCCAGCAGCTTTTTTCCGGGACAGGGAGCGGTAGGCTATGGCTACACCTTC. Together with reference TRBV7-2 and TRBJ1-2, the CDR3 gives the full variable domain: GAGVSQSPSNKVTEKGKDVELRCDPISGHTALYWYRQSLGQGLEFLIYFQGNSAPDKSGLPSDRFSAERTGGSVSTLTIQRTQQEDSAVYLCASSFFPGQGAVGYGYTFGSGTRLTVV.

J is TRBJ2-1 and V is TRBV7-9; weak D call: TRBD2 (5 bases). Germline V gene data show CDR1 as SEHNR and CDR2 as FQNEAQ (reference sequence). This CDR3 region has 14 residues. Deletions cut 5 bases from V and 6 bases from J, with 14 bases between. For the CDR3, the DNA is TGTGCCAGCAGCCTAGTCACAACTAGCAATGAGCAGTTCTTC. Residues: CASSLVTTSNEQFF.

This chain links TRBV4-1 with TRBJ2-1, with D possibly being TRBD1 (6 bases). Trimming took off 4 bases at V and 13 bases at J, with 17 bases between the two ends. Germline-derived CDR1 and CDR2 are MGHRA and YSYEKL. The CDR3 is 13 amino acids. CDR3 protein: CASSRQRSGDQFF. For the CDR3, the DNA is TGCGCCAGCAGCCGACAAAGGTCAGGGGATCAGTTCTTC.